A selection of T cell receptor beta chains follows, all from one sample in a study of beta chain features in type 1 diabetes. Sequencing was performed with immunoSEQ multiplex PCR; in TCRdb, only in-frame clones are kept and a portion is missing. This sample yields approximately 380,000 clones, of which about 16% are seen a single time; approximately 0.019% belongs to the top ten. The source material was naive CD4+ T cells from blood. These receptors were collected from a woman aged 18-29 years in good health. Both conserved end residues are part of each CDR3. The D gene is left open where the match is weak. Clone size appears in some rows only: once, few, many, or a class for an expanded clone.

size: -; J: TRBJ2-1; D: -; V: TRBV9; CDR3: CASSVRQETYNEQFF; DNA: TGTGCCAGCAGCGTACGACAGGAGACGTACAATGAGCAGTTCTTC
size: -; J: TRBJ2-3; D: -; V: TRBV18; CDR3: CASSPVGTSRGDTQYF; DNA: TGTGCCAGCTCACCTGTAGGGACTTCTCGTGGAGATACGCAGTATTTT
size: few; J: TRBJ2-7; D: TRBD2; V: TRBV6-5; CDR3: CASSYWTSGSYEQYF; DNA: TGTGCCAGCAGTTACTGGACTAGCGGGAGCTACGAGCAGTACTTC
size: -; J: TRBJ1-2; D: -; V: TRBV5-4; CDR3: CASSFSGYGYTF; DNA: TGTGCCAGCAGCTTCTCAGGGTATGGCTACACCTTC
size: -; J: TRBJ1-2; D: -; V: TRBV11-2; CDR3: CASSLVQDNGYTF; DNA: TGTGCCAGCAGCTTAGTGCAGGATAATGGCTACACCTTC
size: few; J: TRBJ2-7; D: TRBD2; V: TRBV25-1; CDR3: CASSPGLALSEQYF; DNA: TGTGCCAGCAGTCCGGGACTAGCCCTTTCCGAGCAGTACTTC
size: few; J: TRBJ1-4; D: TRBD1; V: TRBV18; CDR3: CASSRGTGTNEKLFF; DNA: TGTGCCAGCTCACGTGGGACAGGGACTAATGAAAAACTGTTTTTT
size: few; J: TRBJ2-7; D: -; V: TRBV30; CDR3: CAWSVLSPPSYEQYF; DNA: TGTGCCTGGAGTGTACTGTCACCCCCGAGCTACGAGCAGTACTTC
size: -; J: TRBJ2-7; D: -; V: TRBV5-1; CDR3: CASSLQVELPDEQYF; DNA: TGCGCCAGCAGCTTGCAGGTGGAACTGCCGGACGAGCAGTACTTC
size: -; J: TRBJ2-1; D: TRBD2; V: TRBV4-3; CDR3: CASSFPGLAGAYNEQFF; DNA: TGCGCCAGCAGCTTCCCCGGACTAGCGGGAGCCTACAATGAGCAGTTCTTC
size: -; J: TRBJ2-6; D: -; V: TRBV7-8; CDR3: CASSLVHSGANVLTF; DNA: TGTGCCAGCAGCTTAGTACACTCTGGGGCCAACGTCCTGACTTTC
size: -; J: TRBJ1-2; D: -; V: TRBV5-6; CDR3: CASSSKNYAGQSQDGYTF; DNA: TGTGCCAGCAGCTCGAAGAACTATGCGGGGCAAAGTCAAGATGGCTACACCTTC
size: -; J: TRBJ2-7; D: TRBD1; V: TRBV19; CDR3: CASSTTGAYEQYF; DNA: TGTGCCAGTAGTACAACAGGGGCCTACGAGCAGTACTTC
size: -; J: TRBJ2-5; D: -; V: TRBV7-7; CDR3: CASSPGQPTETQYF; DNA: TGTGCCAGCAGCCCCGGACAGCCCACAGAGACCCAGTACTTC
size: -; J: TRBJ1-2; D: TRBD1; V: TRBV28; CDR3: CASSSQQGGGSYTF; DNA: TGTGCCAGCAGTTCGCAGCAAGGGGGCGGTTCCTACACCTTC
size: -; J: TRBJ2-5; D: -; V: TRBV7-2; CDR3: CASSLALGQRIQETQYF; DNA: TGTGCCAGCAGCTTAGCTCTCGGACAGCGGATTCAAGAGACCCAGTACTTC